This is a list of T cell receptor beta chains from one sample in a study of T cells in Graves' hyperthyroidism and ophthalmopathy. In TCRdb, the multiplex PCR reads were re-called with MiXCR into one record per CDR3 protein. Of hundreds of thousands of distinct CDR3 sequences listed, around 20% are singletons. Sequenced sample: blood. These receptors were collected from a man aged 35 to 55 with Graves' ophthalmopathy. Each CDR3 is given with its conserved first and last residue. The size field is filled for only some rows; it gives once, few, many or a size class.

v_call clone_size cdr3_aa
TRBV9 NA CASSVGGLGTGELFF
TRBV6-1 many CASSRRTETYEQYF
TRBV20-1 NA CSARPGGGGGYTF
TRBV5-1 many CASRGLAGGTDTQYF
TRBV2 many CASSEGGGQPQHF
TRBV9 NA CASSAEGWGRDTEAFF
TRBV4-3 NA CASSQDRGAYNSPLHF
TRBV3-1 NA CASSQDQRGYEQYF
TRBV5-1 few CASSLQPGNTEAFF
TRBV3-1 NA CASSQDFRTAGNTIYF
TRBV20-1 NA CSAEGETWGEQYF
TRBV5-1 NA CASSLRQGRGGRANEQFF
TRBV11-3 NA CASSRAGGRETQYF
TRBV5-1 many CASSLVGQHNTEAFF
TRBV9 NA CASNHPRATQYF
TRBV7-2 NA CASSLRGRGADTQYF
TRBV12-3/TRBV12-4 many CASTLSGYQETQYF
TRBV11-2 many CASSSVRGQVAEAFF
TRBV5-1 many CASSTTGGSTEAFF
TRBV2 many CASSGPTGEETQYF
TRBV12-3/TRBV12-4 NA CASSPDSDYSYNEQFF
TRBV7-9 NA CASSSRDYLYEQYF
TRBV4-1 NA CASSERGLNTGELFF
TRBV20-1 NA CSAAQAEAYNEQFF
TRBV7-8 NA CASTQGRGTAAYEQYF
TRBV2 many CASSSNGVVQETQYF
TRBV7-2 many CASSLQGVFSYNEQFF
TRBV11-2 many CASSHGGTSGETQYF
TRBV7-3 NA CASSYSEGVGELFF
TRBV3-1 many CASSQATTNEQFF
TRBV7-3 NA CASSLGGGKTQYF
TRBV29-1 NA CSVMSGANVLTF
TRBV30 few CASPRGSSYNSPLHF
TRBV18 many CASSSKRGTSSDTQYF
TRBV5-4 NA CASSVSMNNEQFF
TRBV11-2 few CASSNPGGPNEQFF
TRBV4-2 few CASSQGAGSLANYGYTF
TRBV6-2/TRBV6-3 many CASGRGPGEQFF
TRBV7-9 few CASSQRAGPNTEAFF
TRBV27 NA CVSSLTGWETQYF
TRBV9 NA CASSEGGMNTEAFF
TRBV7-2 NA CASSPGPSQETQYF
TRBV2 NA CASKSDSGANVLTF
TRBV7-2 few CASSPPGSQGEQYF
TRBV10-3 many CAISEAGTGPQETQYF
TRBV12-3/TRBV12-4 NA CASSFFELSQPQHF
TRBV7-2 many CASSPRKDHEQYF
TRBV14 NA CASSPGGRFRTGELFF
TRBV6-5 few CASSYTSSGDTEAFF
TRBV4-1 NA CASSQGTDLYTGELFF